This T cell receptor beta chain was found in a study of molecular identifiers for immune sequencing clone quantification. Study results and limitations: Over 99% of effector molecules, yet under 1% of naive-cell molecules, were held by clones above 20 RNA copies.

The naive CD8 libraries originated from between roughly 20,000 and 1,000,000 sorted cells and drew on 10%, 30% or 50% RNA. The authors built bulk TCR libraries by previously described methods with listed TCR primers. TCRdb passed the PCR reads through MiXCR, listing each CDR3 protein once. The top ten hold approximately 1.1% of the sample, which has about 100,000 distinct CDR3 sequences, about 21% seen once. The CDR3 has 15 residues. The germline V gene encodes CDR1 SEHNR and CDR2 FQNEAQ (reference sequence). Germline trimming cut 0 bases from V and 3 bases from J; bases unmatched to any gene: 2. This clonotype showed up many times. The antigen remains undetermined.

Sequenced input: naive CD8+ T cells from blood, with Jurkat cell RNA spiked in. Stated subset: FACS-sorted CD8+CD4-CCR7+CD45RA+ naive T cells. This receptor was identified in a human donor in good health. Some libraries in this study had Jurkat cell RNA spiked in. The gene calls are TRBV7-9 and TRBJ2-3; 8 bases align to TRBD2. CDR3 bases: TGTGCCAGCAGCTTAGCGCGGGAGGAAACAGATACGCAGTATTTT. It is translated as CASSLAREETDTQYF. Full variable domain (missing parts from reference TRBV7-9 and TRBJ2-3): DTGVSQNPRHKITKRGQNVTFRCDPISEHNRLYWYRQTLGQGPEFLTYFQNEAQLEKSRLLSDRFSAERPKGSFSTLEIQRTEQGDSAMYLCASSLAREETDTQYFGPGTRLTVL.